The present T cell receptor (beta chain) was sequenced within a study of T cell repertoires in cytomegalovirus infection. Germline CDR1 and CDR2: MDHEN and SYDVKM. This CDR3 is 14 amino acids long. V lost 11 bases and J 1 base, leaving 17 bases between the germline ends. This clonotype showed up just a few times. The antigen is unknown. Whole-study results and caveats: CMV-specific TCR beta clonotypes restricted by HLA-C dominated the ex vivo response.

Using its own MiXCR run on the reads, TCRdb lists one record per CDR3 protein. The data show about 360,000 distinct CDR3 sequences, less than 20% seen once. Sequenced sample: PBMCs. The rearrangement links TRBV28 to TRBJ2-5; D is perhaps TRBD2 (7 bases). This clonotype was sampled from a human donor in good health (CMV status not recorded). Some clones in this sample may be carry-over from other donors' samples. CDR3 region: CASGGGGSQETQYF. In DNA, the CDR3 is TGTGCCTCCGGGGGAGGGGGGTCCCAAGAGACCCAGTACTTC.